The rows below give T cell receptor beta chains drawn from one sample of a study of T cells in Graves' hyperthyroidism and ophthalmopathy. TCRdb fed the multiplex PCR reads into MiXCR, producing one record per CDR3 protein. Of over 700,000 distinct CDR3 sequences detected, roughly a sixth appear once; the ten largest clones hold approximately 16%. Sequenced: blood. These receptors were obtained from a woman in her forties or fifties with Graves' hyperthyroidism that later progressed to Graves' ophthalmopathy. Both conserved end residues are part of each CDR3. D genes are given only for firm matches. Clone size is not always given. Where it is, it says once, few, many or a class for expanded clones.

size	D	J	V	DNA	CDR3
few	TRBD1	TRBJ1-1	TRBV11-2	TGTGCCAGCAGCTTAGATCAGGGGGCGGACGGCACTGAAGCTTTCTTT	CASSLDQGADGTEAFF
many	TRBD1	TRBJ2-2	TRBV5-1	TGCGCCAGCAGCTTGGACAGGGGCACCGGGGAGCTGTTTTTT	CASSLDRGTGELFF
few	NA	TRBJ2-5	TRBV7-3	TGTGCCAGCAGCTTACAGGGAACGAGCCAAGAGACCCAGTACTTC	CASSLQGTSQETQYF
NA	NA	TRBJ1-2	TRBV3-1	TGTGCCAGCAGCCAAGTGGGGGGCGGCTATGGCTACACCTTC	CASSQVGGGYGYTF
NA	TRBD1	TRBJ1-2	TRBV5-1	TGCGCCAGCAGCTTGGGGTACAGGGGCTATGGCTACACCTTC	CASSLGYRGYGYTF
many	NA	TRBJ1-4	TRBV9	TGTGCCAGCAGCGGGGGACCGGGACGAACGAATGAAAAACTGTTTTTT	CASSGGPGRTNEKLFF
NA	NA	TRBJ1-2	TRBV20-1	TGCAGTGCTAGAGTTGAGTACTATGGCTACACCTTC	CSARVEYYGYTF
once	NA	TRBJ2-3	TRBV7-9	TGTGCCAGCAGCGTAGTTCAAGTTGGGGGCCTCACAGATACGCAGTATTTT	CASSVVQVGGLTDTQYF
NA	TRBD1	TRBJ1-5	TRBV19	TGTGCCAGTAGTCTCCTTCCTCAGGGGGCACGCAATCAGCCCCAGCATTTT	CASSLLPQGARNQPQHF
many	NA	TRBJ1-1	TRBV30	TGTGCCTGGAGTGTGGGGGCGGGAGCTTTCTTT	CAWSVGAGAFF
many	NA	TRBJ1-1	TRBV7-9	TGTGCCAGCAGCCCAAGTCGGGTACTTGAAGCTTTCTTT	CASSPSRVLEAFF
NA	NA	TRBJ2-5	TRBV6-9	TGTGCCAGCAGTTACCGGGGCAGGGGACACGAGACCCAGTACTTC	CASSYRGRGHETQYF
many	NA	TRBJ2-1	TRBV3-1	TGTGCCAGCAGCCAGACAGGCCCTTCCTACAATGAGCAGTTCTTC	CASSQTGPSYNEQFF
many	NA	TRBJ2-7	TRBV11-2	TGTGCCAGCAGCCCCCCGTTGCCGCCTCGGGAGCAGTACTTC	CASSPPLPPREQYF
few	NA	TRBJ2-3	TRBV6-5	TGTGCCAGCAGTTACTCCTCGACAGGCACAGATACGCAGTATTTT	CASSYSSTGTDTQYF
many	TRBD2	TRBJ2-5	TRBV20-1	TGCAGTGCCGACTCGGGGGGGCTAAAGGAGACCCAGTACTTC	CSADSGGLKETQYF
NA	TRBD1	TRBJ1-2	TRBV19	TGTGCCAGTAGTATATACGACAGGGGGCCTAACTATGGCTACACCTTC	CASSIYDRGPNYGYTF
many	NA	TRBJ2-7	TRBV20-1	TGCAGTGCGAGGGGACTGAGCTCCTACGAGCAGTACTTC	CSARGLSSYEQYF
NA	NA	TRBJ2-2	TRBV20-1	TGCAGTGCCGGAGCTAGCGTCGGGGAGCTGTTTTTT	CSAGASVGELFF
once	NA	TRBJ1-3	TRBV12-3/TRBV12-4	TGTGCCAGCAGTTTCGGGGGGGCTGGAAAGACCATATATTTT	CASSFGGAGKTIYF
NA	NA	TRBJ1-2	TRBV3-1	TGTGCCAGCAGCCCCCGTGTCGAAAACTATGGCTACACCTTC	CASSPRVENYGYTF
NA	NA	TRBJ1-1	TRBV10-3	TGTGCCATCTCGTTGGGACTCCCGAACACTGAAGCTTTCTTT	CAISLGLPNTEAFF
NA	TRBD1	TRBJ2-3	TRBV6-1	TGTGCCAGCAGTGAACCGACGTTAAGGGACAGGACAACCACAGATACGCAGTATTTT	CASSEPTLRDRTTTDTQYF
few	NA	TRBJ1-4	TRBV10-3	TGTGCCATCAGTGAGTCGAAGGCAGCAACTAATGAAAAACTGTTTTTT	CAISESKAATNEKLFF
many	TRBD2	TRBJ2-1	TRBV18	TGTGCCAGCTCGCAAACCCGGCGGGGGAGCTCCTACAATGAGCAGTTCTTC	CASSQTRRGSSYNEQFF
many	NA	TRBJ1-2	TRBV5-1	TGCGCCAGCAGCTTGGCCACAGTTGCGGATGGCTACACCTTC	CASSLATVADGYTF
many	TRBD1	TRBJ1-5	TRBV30	TGTGCCTGGGACACAGGGGACGGTCAGCCCCAGCATTTT	CAWDTGDGQPQHF
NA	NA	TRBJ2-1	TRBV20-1	TGCAGTGCTATGCCTCCGGGCCGGCTAACAAATGAGCAGTTCTTC	CSAMPPGRLTNEQFF
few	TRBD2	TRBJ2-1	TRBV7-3	TGTGCCAGCAGTTCCTCGCCTCGACTAGCGGGGGGTTTGTACAATGAGCAGTTCTTC	CASSSSPRLAGGLYNEQFF
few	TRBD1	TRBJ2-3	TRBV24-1	TGTGCCACCAGTGACGGTCGACAGGGGAGATACACAGATACGCAGTATTTT	CATSDGRQGRYTDTQYF
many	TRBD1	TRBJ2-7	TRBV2	TGTGCCAGCAGTGACACAGGGGTCGAGCAGTACTTC	CASSDTGVEQYF
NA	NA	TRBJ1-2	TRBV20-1	TGCAGTGCTAGTAGGGGCTACACCTTC	CSASRGYTF
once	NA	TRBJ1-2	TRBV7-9	TGTGCCAGCAGCTTAGCCCGGGCTGAAGACTATGGCTACACCTTC	CASSLARAEDYGYTF
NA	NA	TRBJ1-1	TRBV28	TGTGCCAGCAGTACGACGAACACTGAAGCTTTCTTT	CASSTTNTEAFF
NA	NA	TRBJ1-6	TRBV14	TGTGCCAGCAGCCAAGGTACAGGGTTTGGATCACCCCTCCACTTT	CASSQGTGFGSPLHF
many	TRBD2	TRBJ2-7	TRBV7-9	TGTGCCAGCAAGGGGACTAGCGGGGGCCTCGGTAAGCAGTACTTC	CASKGTSGGLGKQYF
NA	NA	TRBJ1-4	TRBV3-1	TGTGCCAGCAGCCTCCGGACGGATAATGAAAAACTGTTTTTT	CASSLRTDNEKLFF
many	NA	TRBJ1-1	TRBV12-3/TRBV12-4	TGTGCCAGCACCCCCCCAGGACAGAACACTGAAGCTTTCTTT	CASTPPGQNTEAFF
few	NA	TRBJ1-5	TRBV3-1	TGTGCCAGCAGCCAAGAGCCGGGGGAGTATCAGCCCCAGCATTTT	CASSQEPGEYQPQHF
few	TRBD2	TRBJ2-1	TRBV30	TGTGCCTGGTGGACTAGCGGGTCCTACAATGAGCAGTTCTTC	CAWWTSGSYNEQFF
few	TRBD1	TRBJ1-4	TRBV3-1	TGTGCCAGCAGCCCCGGGACAGGGGCAAGTGAAAAACTGTTTTTT	CASSPGTGASEKLFF
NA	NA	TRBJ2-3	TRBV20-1	TGCAGTGGGGACAAGGGATTGGGGACAGATACGCAGTATTTT	CSGDKGLGTDTQYF